This T cell receptor beta chain originates from a study of sequential checkpoint blockade in melanoma. Regarding treatment: randomized to nivolumab then ipilimumab (arm A) or the reverse (arm B). Generated by immunoSEQ multiplex PCR, the TCRdb table keeps only in-frame clones and is missing some. This table has roughly 34,000 clones, approximately 86% appearing once. This CDR3 region has 18 residues. The V gene end was trimmed by 5 bases and the J gene end by 0 bases; junction bases not matched to a gene: 11. The germline V gene encodes CDR1 ENHRY and CDR2 SYGVKD. This receptor was obtained from a human donor with melanoma. Here the sequenced sample was CD8+ T cells sorted from blood (inferred from file names), taken from a patient given nivolumab and ipilimumab in sequence. The V and J genes are TRBV10-3 and TRBJ2-7; 12 bases align to TRBD2. The CDR3: CAISHGTSGLPSSYEQYF. As DNA, the CDR3 is TGTGCCATCAGTCACGGGACTAGCGGGCTTCCAAGCTCCTACGAGCAGTACTTC.